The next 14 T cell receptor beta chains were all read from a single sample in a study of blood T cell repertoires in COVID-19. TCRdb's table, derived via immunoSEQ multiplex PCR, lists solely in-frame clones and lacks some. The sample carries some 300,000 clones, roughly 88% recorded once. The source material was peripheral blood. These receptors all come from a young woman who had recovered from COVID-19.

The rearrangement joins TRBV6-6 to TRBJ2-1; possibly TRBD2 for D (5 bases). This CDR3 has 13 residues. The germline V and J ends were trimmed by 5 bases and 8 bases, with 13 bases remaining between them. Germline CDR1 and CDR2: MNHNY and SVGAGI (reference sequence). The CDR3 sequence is CASSTPGWDEQFF. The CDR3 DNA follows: TGTGCCAGCAGTACCCCGGGGTGGGATGAGCAGTTCTTC.

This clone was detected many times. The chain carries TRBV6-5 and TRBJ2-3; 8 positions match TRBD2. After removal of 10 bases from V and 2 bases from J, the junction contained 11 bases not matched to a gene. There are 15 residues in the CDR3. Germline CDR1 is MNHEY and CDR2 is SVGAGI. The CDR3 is CATFFLAGSTDTQYF. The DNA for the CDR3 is TGTGCCACCTTTTTTTTAGCGGGGTCCACAGATACGCAGTATTTT.

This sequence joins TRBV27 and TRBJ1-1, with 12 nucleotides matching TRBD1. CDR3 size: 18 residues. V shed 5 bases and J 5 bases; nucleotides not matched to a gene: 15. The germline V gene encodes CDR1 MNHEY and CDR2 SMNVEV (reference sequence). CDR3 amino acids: CASSPRDRGQKGWTEAFF. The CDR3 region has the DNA TGTGCCAGCAGTCCCCGGGACAGGGGGCAGAAGGGTTGGACTGAAGCTTTCTTT.

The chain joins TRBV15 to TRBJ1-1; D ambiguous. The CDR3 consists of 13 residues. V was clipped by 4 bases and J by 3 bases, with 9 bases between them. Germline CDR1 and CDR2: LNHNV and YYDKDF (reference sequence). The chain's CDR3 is CATSTVLDTEAFF. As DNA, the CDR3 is TGTGCCACCAGCACTGTACTGGACACTGAAGCTTTCTTT.

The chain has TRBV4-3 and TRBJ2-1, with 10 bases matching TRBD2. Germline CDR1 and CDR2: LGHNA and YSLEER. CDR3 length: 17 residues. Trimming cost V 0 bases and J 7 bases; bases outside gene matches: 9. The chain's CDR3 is CASSQDIDPSGGNEQFF. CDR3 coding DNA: TGCGCCAGCAGCCAAGATATTGATCCTAGCGGGGGAAATGAGCAGTTCTTC.

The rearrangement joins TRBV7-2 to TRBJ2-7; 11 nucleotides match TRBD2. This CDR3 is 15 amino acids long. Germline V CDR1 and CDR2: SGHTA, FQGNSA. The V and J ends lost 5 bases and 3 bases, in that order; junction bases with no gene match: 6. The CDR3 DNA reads TGTGCCAGCAGCGCTAGCGGGGGGAACCTCTACGAGCAGTACTTC. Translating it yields CASSASGGNLYEQYF. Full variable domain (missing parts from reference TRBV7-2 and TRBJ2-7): GAGVSQSPSNKVTEKGKDVELRCDPISGHTALYWYRQSLGQGLEFLIYFQGNSAPDKSGLPSDRFSAERTGGSVSTLTIQRTQQEDSAVYLCASSASGGNLYEQYFGPGTRLTVT.

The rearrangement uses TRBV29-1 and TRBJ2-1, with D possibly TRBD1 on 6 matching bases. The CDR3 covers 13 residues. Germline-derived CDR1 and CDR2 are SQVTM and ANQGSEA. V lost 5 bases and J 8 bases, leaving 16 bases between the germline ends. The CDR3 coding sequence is TGCAGCGTTCAGGGGACGCTCGCGGATGAGCAGTTCTTC. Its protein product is CSVQGTLADEQFF.

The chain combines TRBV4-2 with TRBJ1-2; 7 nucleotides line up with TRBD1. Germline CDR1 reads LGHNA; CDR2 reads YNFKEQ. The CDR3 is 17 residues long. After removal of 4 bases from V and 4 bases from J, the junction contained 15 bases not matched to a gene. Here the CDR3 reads CASSRTTGKGGPYGYTF. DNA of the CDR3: TGTGCCAGCAGCCGGACGACAGGGAAAGGGGGACCCTATGGCTACACCTTC.

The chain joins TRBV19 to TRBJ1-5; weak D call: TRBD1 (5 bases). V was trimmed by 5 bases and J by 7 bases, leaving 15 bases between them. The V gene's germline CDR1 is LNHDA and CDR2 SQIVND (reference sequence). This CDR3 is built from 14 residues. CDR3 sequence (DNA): TGTGCCAGTAGTTCCTTTCAGGGAATCCAGCCCCAGCATTTT. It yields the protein CASSSFQGIQPQHF.

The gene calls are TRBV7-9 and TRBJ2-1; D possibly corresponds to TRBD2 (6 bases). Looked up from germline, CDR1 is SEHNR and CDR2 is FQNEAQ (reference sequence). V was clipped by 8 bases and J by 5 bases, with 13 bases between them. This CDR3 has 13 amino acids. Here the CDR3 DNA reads TGTGCCAGCCAATGGGGGGACGACAATGAGCAGTTCTTC. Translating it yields CASQWGDDNEQFF.

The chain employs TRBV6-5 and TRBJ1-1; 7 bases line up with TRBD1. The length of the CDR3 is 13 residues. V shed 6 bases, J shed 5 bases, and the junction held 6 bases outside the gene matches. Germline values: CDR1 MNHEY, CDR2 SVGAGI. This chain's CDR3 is CASSRDSLTEAFF. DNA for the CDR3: TGTGCCAGCAGCCGGGACAGTCTGACTGAAGCTTTCTTT.

In DNA, the CDR3 is TGTGCCAGCAGCCCACCCCCACTCTACGAGCAGTACTTC. It specifies CASSPPPLYEQYF. The rearrangement uses TRBV7-2 and TRBJ2-7; D gene uncertain. The V end was cut by 5 bases, the J end by 3 bases, with 11 bases between. Germline V gene lookup returns CDR1 SGHTA and CDR2 FQGNSA. The CDR3 is made up of 13 amino acids.

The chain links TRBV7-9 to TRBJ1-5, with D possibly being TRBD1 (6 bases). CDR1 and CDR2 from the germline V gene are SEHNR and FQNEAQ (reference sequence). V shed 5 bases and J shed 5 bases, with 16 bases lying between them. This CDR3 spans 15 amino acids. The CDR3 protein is CASSLQGEGHQPQHF. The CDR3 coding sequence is TGTGCCAGCAGCCTACAGGGCGAGGGCCATCAGCCCCAGCATTTT.

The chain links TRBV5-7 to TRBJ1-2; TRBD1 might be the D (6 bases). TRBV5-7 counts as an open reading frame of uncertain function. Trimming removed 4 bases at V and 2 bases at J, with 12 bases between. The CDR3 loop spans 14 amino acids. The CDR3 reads CASSVQGLNYGYTF. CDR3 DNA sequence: TGTGCCAGCAGCGTACAGGGCCTCAACTATGGCTACACCTTC.